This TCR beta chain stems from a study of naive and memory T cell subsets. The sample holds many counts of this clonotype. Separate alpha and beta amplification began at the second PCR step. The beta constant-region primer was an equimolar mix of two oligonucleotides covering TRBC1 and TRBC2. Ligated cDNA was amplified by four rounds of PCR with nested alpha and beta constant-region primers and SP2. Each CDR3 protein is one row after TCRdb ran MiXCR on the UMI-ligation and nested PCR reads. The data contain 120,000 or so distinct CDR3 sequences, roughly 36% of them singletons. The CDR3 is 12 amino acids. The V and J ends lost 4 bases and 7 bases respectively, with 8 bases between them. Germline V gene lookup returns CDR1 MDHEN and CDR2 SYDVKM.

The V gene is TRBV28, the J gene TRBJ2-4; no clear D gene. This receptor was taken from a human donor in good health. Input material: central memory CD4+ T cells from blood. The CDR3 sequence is CASSSSYNIQYF. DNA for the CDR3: TGTGCCAGCAGTTCGTCCTACAACATTCAGTACTTC.